The clone carrying this T cell receptor beta chain was recorded a few times. These data are taken from a study of technical replicates of blood from several donors. TCRdb's table, derived via immunoSEQ multiplex PCR, lists solely in-frame clones and lacks some. This sample has more than 70,000 clones, with 85% to 95% found just once. V was cut by 0 bases and J by 1 base, with 10 bases left in between. The length of the CDR3 is 15 residues. In germline, CDR1 is SGHRS, CDR2 YFSETQ. The chain couples TRBV5-1 to TRBJ1-1; maybe TRBD1 (5 bases). This TCR was sampled from a human donor in good health. The sample consisted of T cells isolated from PBMCs. In nucleotides, the CDR3 is TGCGCCAGCAGCTTGGAGTGGGGCGCGAACACTGAAGCTTTCTTT. It specifies CASSLEWGANTEAFF.